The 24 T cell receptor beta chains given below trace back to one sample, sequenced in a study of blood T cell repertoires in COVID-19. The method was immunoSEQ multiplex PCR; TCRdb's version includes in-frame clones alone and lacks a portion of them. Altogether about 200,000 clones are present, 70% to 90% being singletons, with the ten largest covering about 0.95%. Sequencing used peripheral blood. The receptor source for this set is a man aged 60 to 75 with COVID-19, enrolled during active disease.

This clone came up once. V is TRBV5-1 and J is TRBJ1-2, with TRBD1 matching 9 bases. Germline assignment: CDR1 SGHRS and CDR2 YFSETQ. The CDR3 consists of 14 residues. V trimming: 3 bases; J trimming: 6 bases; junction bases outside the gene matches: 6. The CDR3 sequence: CASSSITGGDGYTF. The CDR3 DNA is TGCGCCAGCAGCTCCATAACAGGGGGCGATGGCTACACCTTC.

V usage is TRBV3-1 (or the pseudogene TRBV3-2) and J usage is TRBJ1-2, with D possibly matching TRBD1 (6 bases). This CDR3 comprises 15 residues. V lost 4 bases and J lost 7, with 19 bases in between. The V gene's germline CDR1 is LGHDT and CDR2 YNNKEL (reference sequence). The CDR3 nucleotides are TGTGCCAGCAGCCGACTCGGGGGGCCCGCTGGTGGCTACACCTTC. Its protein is CASSRLGGPAGGYTF.

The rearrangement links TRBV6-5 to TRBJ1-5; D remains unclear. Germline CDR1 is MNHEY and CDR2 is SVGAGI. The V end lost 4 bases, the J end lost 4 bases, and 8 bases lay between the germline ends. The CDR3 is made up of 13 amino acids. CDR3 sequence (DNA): TGTGCCAGCAGTTCCTCCGGGAATCAGCCCCAGCATTTT. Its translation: CASSSSGNQPQHF.

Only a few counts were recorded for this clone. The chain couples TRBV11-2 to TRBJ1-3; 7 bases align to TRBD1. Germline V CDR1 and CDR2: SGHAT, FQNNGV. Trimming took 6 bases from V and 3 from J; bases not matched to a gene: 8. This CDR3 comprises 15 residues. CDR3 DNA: TGTGCCAGCAGTGGTACAGGGGCCTTTGGAAACACCATATATTTT. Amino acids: CASSGTGAFGNTIYF.

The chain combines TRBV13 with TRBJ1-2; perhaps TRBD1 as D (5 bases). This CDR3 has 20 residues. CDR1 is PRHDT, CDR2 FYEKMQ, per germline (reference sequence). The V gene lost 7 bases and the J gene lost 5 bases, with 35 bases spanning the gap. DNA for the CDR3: TGTGCCAGCACCGGTTTGGGGCGTCGTCCGTCCACGACAGTGTTTTATGGCTACACCTTC. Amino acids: CASTGLGRRPSTTVFYGYTF.

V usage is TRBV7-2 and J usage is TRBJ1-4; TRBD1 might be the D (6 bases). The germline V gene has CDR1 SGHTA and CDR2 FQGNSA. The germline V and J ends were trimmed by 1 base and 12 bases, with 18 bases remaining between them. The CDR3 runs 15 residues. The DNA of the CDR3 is TGTGCCAGCAGCTTAGTAGGGGGGGCTACAGCGGAACTGTTTTTT. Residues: CASSLVGGATAELFF.

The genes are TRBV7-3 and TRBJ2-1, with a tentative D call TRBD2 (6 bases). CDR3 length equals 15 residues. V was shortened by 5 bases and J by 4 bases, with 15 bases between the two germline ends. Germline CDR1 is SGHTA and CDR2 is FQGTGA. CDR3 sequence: CASSPIGTQYNEQFF. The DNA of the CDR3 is TGTGCCAGCAGCCCGATCGGGACTCAGTACAATGAGCAGTTCTTC.

The CDR3 loop reads CAWDRGKTGNTIYF. CDR3 coding DNA: TGTGCCTGGGACAGGGGAAAGACTGGAAACACCATATATTTT. This chain connects TRBV30 to TRBJ1-3; 8 nucleotides align to TRBD1. The CDR3 length is 14 residues. The V and J ends lost 5 bases and 2 bases, in that order; junction bases with no gene match: 5. From germline, CDR1 is GTSNPN and CDR2 SVGIG (reference sequence). Using reference TRBV30 and TRBJ1-3 for the parts outside the CDR3, the full variable domain is SQTIHQWPATLVQPVGSPLSLECTVEGTSNPNLYWYRQAAGRGLQLLFYSVGIGQISSEVPQNLSASRPQDRQFILSSKKLLLSDSGFYLCAWDRGKTGNTIYFGEGSWLTVV.

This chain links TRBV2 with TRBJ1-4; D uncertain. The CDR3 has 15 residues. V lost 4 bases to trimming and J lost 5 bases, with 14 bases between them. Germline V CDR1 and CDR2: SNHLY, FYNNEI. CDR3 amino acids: CASSVQQKKNEKLFF. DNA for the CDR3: TGTGCCAGCAGTGTTCAACAGAAGAAAAATGAAAAACTGTTTTTT.

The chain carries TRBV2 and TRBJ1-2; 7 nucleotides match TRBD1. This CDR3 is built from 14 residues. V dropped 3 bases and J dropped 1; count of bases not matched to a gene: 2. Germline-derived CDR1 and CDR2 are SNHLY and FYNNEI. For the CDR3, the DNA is TGTGCCAGCAGTGACAGGGGGAATAACTATGGCTACACCTTC. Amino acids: CASSDRGNNYGYTF.

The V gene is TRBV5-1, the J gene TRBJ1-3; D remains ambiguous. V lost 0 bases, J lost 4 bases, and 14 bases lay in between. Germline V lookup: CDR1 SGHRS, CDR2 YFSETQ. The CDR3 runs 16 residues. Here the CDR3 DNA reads TGCGCCAGCAGCTTGGGTCAGGCACCGGGAGGAAACACCATATATTTT. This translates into CASSLGQAPGGNTIYF.

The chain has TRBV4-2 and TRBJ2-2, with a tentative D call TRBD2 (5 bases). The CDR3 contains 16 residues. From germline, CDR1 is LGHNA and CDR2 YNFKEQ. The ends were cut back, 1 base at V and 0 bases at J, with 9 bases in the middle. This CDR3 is CASSQGSEANTGELFF. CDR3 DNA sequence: TGTGCCAGCAGCCAAGGTTCGGAGGCGAACACCGGGGAGCTGTTTTTT.

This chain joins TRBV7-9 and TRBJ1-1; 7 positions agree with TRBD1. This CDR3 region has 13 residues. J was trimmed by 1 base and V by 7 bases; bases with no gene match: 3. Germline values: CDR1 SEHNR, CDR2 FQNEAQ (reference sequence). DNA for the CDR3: TGTGCCAGCAACCGACAGGGGAACACTGAAGCTTTCTTT. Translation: CASNRQGNTEAFF.

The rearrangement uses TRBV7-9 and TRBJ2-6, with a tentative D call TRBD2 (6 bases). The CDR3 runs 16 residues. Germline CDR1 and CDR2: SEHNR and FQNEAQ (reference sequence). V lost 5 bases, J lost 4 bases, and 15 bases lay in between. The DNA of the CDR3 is TGTGCCAGCAGCCGTATTCGGGGGACCGGGGCCAACGTCCTGACTTTC. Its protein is CASSRIRGTGANVLTF.

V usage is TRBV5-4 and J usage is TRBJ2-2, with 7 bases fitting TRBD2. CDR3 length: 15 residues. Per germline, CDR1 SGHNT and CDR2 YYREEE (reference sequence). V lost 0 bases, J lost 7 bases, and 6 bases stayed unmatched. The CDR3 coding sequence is TGTGCCAGCAGCTTGGACAGCGGGAAGGGCGGGGAGCTGTTTTTT. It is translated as CASSLDSGKGGELFF.

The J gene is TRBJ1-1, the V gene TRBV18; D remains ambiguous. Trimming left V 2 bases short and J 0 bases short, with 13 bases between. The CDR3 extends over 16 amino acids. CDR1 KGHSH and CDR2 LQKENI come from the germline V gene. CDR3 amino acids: CASSPTALGLNTEAFF. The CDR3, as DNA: TGTGCCAGCTCACCAACGGCCTTGGGCCTGAACACTGAAGCTTTCTTT.

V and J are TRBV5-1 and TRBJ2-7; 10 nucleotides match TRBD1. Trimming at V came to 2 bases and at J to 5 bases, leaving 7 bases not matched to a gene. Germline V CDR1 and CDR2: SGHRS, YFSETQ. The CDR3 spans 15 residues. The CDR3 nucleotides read TGCGCCAGCAGCTTACCGGGACAGGGGCTCCACGAGCAGTACTTC. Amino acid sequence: CASSLPGQGLHEQYF.

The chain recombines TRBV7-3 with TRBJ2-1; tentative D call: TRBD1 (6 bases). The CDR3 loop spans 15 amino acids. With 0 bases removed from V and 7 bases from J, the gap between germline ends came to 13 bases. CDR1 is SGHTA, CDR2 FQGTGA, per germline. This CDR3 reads CASSLTPSGTNEQFF. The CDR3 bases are TGTGCCAGCAGCTTAACACCTAGTGGGACAAATGAGCAGTTCTTC.

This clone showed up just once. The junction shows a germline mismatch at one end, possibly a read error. The CDR3 here is CSSLSGSSTYEQYF. The CDR3 DNA is TGCTCCTCCCTCAGCGGGAGCTCAACCTACGAGCAGTACTTC. This chain uses TRBV28 with TRBJ2-7; 8 bases agree with TRBD2. The CDR3 has 14 amino acids. Looked up from germline, CDR1 is MDHEN and CDR2 is SYDVKM.

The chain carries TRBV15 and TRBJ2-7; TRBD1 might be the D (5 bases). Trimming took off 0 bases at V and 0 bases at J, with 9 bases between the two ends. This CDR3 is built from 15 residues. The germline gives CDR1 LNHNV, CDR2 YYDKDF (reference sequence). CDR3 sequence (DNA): TGTGCCACCAGCAGAGATCCCGACAGCTCCTACGAGCAGTACTTC. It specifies CATSRDPDSSYEQYF.

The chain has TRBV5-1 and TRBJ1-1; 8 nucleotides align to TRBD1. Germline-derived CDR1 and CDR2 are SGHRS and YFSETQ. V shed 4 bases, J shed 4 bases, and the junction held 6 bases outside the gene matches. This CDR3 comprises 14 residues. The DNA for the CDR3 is TGCGCCAGCAGCCCGAGGACAGGGAGCACTGAAGCTTTCTTT. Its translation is CASSPRTGSTEAFF.

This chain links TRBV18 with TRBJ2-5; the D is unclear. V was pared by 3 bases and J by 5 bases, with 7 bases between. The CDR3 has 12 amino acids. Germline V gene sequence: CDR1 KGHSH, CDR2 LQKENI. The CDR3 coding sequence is TGTGCCAGCTCACCCCTCGGGGAGACCCAGTACTTC. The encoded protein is CASSPLGETQYF.

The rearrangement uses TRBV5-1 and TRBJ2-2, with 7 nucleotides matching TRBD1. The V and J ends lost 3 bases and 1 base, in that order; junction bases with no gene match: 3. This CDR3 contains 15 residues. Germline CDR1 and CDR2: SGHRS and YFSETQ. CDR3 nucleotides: TGCGCCAGCAGCTCCCGACAGGGGAACACCGGGGAGCTGTTTTTT. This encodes CASSSRQGNTGELFF.

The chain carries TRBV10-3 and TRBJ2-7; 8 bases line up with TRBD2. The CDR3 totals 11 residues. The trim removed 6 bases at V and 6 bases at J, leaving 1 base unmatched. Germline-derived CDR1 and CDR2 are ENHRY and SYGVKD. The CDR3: CAISRGGEQYF. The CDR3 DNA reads TGTGCCATCAGCCGGGGGGGCGAGCAGTACTTC.